A selection of T cell receptor beta chains follows, all from one sample in a study of control samples from healthy donors and cancer patients. The repertoire was sequenced with immunoSEQ multiplex PCR; TCRdb's copy has only in-frame clones and lacks some. The sample yields 100,000 to 150,000 clones, approximately 91% seen once. The specimen sequenced was blood. The receptors come from a man in his fifties in good health. Both conserved end residues are part of each CDR3. The D gene is left open where the match is weak. Clone size, where shown, is once, few, many, or a class for clones that have expanded.

J gene,clone size,V gene,D gene,CDR3 DNA,CDR3 protein
TRBJ2-3,-,TRBV24-1,TRBD2,TGTGCCACCAGTGATTTAAGGGCTAGCGGGGGGCCCAATACGCAGTATTTT,CATSDLRASGGPNTQYF
TRBJ2-2,-,TRBV30,-,TGTGCCCTTACTCCATCAAACAGGGAATTGAACACCGGGGAGCTGTTTTTT,CALTPSNRELNTGELFF
TRBJ1-5,-,TRBV9,-,TGTGCCAGCAGCGTAGGTTATAGCAATCAGCCCCAGCATTTT,CASSVGYSNQPQHF
TRBJ1-2,once,TRBV24-1,-,TGTGCCACCGATAAAAGCGGGACGAACTATGGCTACACCTTC,CATDKSGTNYGYTF
TRBJ2-3,-,TRBV12-3/TRBV12-4,-,TGTGCCAGCAGTTTATCTTCAGATACGCAGTATTTT,CASSLSSDTQYF
TRBJ1-1,once,TRBV5-1,-,TGCGCCAGCAGCTTGGGTCCGGGGAACACTGAAGCTTTCTTT,CASSLGPGNTEAFF
TRBJ2-3,-,TRBV4-2,TRBD2,TGTGCCAGCAGCCCGATACTAGCGGGGGGGGGTGCAGGAGATACGCAGTATTTT,CASSPILAGGGAGDTQYF
TRBJ2-2,-,TRBV7-2,-,TGTGCCAGCAGCCCCGGGTACACCGGGGAGCTGTTTTTT,CASSPGYTGELFF
TRBJ2-3,-,TRBV5-4,-,TGTGCCAGCAGCCAGAGCGGGTTCACGGATACGCAGTATTTT,CASSQSGFTDTQYF
TRBJ2-2,-,TRBV9,-,TGTGCCAGCAGCCCAACGACAGGACAGAACACCGGGGAGCTGTTTTTT,CASSPTTGQNTGELFF
TRBJ2-3,-,TRBV9,TRBD2,TGTGCCAGCAGCGTAGGTAGCGGGGGGCTGGATACGCAGTATTTT,CASSVGSGGLDTQYF
TRBJ2-5,-,TRBV20-1,-,TGCAGTGCATGGCGAGAAGAGACCCAGTACTTC,CSAWREETQYF
TRBJ1-2,-,TRBV28,-,TGTGCCAGCAGTTTATGGTGGGCAGGATATGGCTACACCTTC,CASSLWWAGYGYTF
TRBJ2-3,-,TRBV30,-,TGTGCCTGGGAGGCGGGGACAGATACGCAGTATTTT,CAWEAGTDTQYF
TRBJ2-3,-,TRBV1,-,TGCACCCGCCAGTCCCTAGCGTCAGATACGCAGTATTTT,CTRQSLASDTQYF
TRBJ1-4,-,TRBV7-2,-,TGTGCCAGCAGCTTAGGGGGTGGGGGGGAAAAACTGTTTTTT,CASSLGGGGEKLFF
TRBJ2-7,-,TRBV27,-,TGTGCCAGCAGTTTATCGGGGAACTTGGTAGATCTATACGAGCAGTACTTC,CASSLSGNLVDLYEQYF
TRBJ1-2,few,TRBV28,-,TGTGCCAGCAGTTTAGGGGTAGGCCCTAACTATGGCTACACCTTC,CASSLGVGPNYGYTF
TRBJ2-7,-,TRBV29-1,-,TGCAGCGTTGAAGAAGGGAGCTCCTACGAGCAGTACTTC,CSVEEGSSYEQYF
TRBJ2-7,many,TRBV7-9,-,TGTGCCAGCAGTTCTACCGGGACACAGGCGATCTACGAGCAGTACTTC,CASSSTGTQAIYEQYF
TRBJ2-1,-,TRBV5-5,-,TGTGCCAGCAGCTGGGGACTGATGAACAATGAGCAGTTCTTC,CASSWGLMNNEQFF
TRBJ2-6,once,TRBV19,-,TGTGCCAGTAGTAAAGACAGGAGCTCTGGGGCCAACGTCCTGACTTTC,CASSKDRSSGANVLTF
TRBJ2-6,-,TRBV18,TRBD2,TGTGCCAGCTCACGCGGGGGGGCCGCTGGGGCCAACGTCCTGACTTTC,CASSRGGAAGANVLTF
TRBJ1-4,few,TRBV5-1,TRBD1,TGCGCCAGCAGCTTGGGGACAGGGCTCAATGAAAAACTGTTTTTT,CASSLGTGLNEKLFF
TRBJ1-6,-,TRBV19,-,TGTGCCAGTAGAGGCGTTGGTTCACCCCTCCACTTT,CASRGVGSPLHF
TRBJ2-2,-,TRBV27,-,TGTGCCAGCAGTTTACTCGTCTCGGGCGCCGGGGAGCTGTTTTTT,CASSLLVSGAGELFF
TRBJ1-1,-,TRBV5-4,TRBD1,TGTGCCAGCAGCGTGGACAGGGGGCCTCGAGGTACTGAAGCTTTCTTT,CASSVDRGPRGTEAFF
TRBJ2-1,-,TRBV6-6,TRBD2,TGTGCCAGCAGTTACAGGAGTAGCGGGGGCTACAATGAGCAGTTCTTC,CASSYRSSGGYNEQFF
TRBJ1-4,-,TRBV29-1,TRBD1,TGCACCGCAGAGGGACAGAGTAATGAAAAACTGTTTTTT,CTAEGQSNEKLFF
TRBJ2-2,-,TRBV28,TRBD2,TGTGCCAGCAGTTCCTTCAATAGCGGGGGGACCGGGGAGCTGTTTTTT,CASSSFNSGGTGELFF
TRBJ2-1,few,TRBV18,-,TGTGCCAGCTCAGACGTACATACACTCGCCCCAATCTACAATGAGCAGTTCTTC,CASSDVHTLAPIYNEQFF
TRBJ2-3,-,TRBV6-5,TRBD1,TGTGCCAGCAGCCTGGGACAGAGCACAGATACGCAGTATTTT,CASSLGQSTDTQYF
TRBJ1-2,-,TRBV19,-,TGTGCCAGTAGTCCGGGAACTAACTATGGCTACACCTTC,CASSPGTNYGYTF